These 25 T cell receptor beta chains were sequenced from one sample in a study of T cell responses to AZD1222 COVID-19 vaccine. Sequenced by immunoSEQ multiplex PCR; TCRdb stores in-frame clones only, minus some. Counted here are some 130,000 clones, 88% occurring once; the ten biggest clones make up over 3%. The material sequenced was peripheral blood, taken on day 0 of AZD1222 vaccination. The source of these receptors is an adult in good health.

V usage is TRBV2 and J usage is TRBJ1-6; the D gene is possibly TRBD1 (6 bases). From germline, CDR1 is SNHLY and CDR2 FYNNEI. V shed 3 bases and J shed 9 bases, with 18 bases lying between them. This CDR3 is 16 amino acids long. The CDR3 region has the DNA TGTGCCAGCAGTGAGTCACAGGGACGAGTGGGTTCACCCCTCCACTTT. This gives the protein CASSESQGRVGSPLHF. Supplemented by reference TRBV2 and TRBJ1-6, the full variable domain reads EPEVTQTPSHQVTQMGQEVILRCVPISNHLYFYWYRQILGQKVEFLVSFYNNEISEKSEIFDDQFSVERPDGSNFTLKIRSTKLEDSAMYFCASSESQGRVGSPLHFGNGTRLTVT.

This rearrangement joins TRBV7-9 to TRBJ1-1; unclear D gene. Trimming took 5 bases from V and 3 from J, leaving 13 bases between them. CDR3 length equals 14 residues. CDR1 is SEHNR and CDR2 is FQNEAQ in the germline V gene (reference sequence). The CDR3 spells CASSTPGSDTEAFF. The DNA of the CDR3 is TGTGCCAGCAGCACTCCCGGGAGCGACACTGAAGCTTTCTTT.

V and J are TRBV19 and TRBJ1-5, with D possibly TRBD1 on 6 matching bases. CDR1 LNHDA and CDR2 SQIVND come from the germline V gene (reference sequence). The ends were cut back, 5 bases at V and 5 bases at J, with 19 bases in the middle. The CDR3 has 16 amino acids. CDR3 sequence (DNA): TGTGCCAGTAGTGATACAACTGGGGGCCTTTATCAGCCCCAGCATTTT. It translates to CASSDTTGGLYQPQHF.

The chain carries TRBV11-2 and TRBJ2-6; tentatively, D is TRBD1 (5 bases). The germline V gene has CDR1 SGHAT and CDR2 FQNNGV. The V and J ends lost 5 bases and 3 bases respectively, with 8 bases between them. The CDR3 extends over 14 amino acids. The CDR3 region has the DNA TGTGCCAGCAGCCCAGGGTTTGGGGCCAACGTCCTGACTTTC. Translating it yields CASSPGFGANVLTF.

V gene TRBV11-2 combines with J gene TRBJ2-7; D ambiguous. From germline, CDR1 is SGHAT and CDR2 FQNNGV. V was cut by 0 bases and J by 3 bases, with 6 bases left in between. The CDR3 covers 13 residues. The CDR3: CASSLDRGYEQYF. CDR3 sequence (DNA): TGTGCCAGCAGCTTAGATCGCGGCTACGAGCAGTACTTC. The full variable domain, with the rest looked up from reference TRBV11-2 and TRBJ2-7, is EAGVAQSPRYKIIEKRQSVAFWCNPISGHATLYWYQQILGQGPKLLIQFQNNGVVDDSQLPKDRFSAERLKGVDSTLKIQPAKLEDSAVYLCASSLDRGYEQYFGPGTRLTVT.

This clone was detected a few times. V usage is TRBV18 and J usage is TRBJ1-1, with D unresolved. The CDR3 consists of 13 residues. CDR1 KGHSH and CDR2 LQKENI come from the germline V gene. Deletions cut 2 bases from V and 8 bases from J, with 12 bases between. CDR3 nucleotide sequence: TGTGCCAGCTCACCATCTTCCCGCCCGGAAGCTTTCTTT. As protein: CASSPSSRPEAFF.

This chain connects TRBV7-2 to TRBJ1-5; TRBD1 agrees at 7 bases. The CDR3 covers 14 residues. J gave up 4 bases and V 5 bases, and 5 bases lay outside the gene matches. The germline gives CDR1 SGHTA, CDR2 FQGNSA. The CDR3 region is CASSLGTANQPQHF. Here the CDR3 DNA reads TGTGCCAGCAGCCTAGGGACAGCGAATCAGCCCCAGCATTTT.

The chain joins TRBV19 to TRBJ1-2, with 8 nucleotides matching TRBD1. The CDR3 length is 15 residues. In germline, CDR1 is LNHDA, CDR2 SQIVND (reference sequence). J lost 4 bases, V lost 5 bases, and 9 bases had no gene match. CDR3 nucleotides: TGTGCCAGTAGTCTTAGGACAGGGTGGGGCTATGGCTACACCTTC. Amino acids: CASSLRTGWGYGYTF.

The chain links TRBV5-4 to TRBJ1-3; 9 bases fit TRBD1. There are 13 residues in the CDR3. Germline trimming cut 5 bases from V and 6 bases from J; bases unmatched to any gene: 3. Germline CDR1 reads SGHNT; CDR2 reads YYREEE (reference sequence). As DNA, the CDR3 is TGTGCCAGCAGTTCACAGGGGGCAAACACCATATATTTT. Amino acids: CASSSQGANTIYF. Full variable domain (rest looked up from reference TRBV5-4 and TRBJ1-3): ETGVTQSPTHLIKTRGQQVTLRCSSQSGHNTVSWYQQALGQGPQFIFQYYREEENGRGNFPPRFSGLQFPNYSSELNVNALELDDSALYLCASSSQGANTIYFGEGSWLTVV.

This clone was picked up one time. The chain is built from TRBV6-8 and TRBJ2-1, with 8 bases that match TRBD1. The V and J ends lost 6 bases and 7 bases, in that order; junction bases with no gene match: 8. Germline CDR1 is MNHGY and CDR2 is SAAAGT. This CDR3 contains 14 residues. The CDR3 nucleotides are TGTGCCAGCAGGCTTCAGGGGGCGGAAAATGAGCAGTTCTTC. It encodes CASRLQGAENEQFF.

This chain connects TRBV7-2 to TRBJ1-1, with TRBD1 identical over 7 bases. With 4 bases clipped from V and 1 base from J, the junction kept 6 bases outside the gene matches. Germline lookup yields CDR1 SGHTA and CDR2 FQGNSA. The CDR3 sequence is 15 residues long. The CDR3 protein is CASSWAGGTNTEAFF. The CDR3 DNA sequence: TGTGCCAGCAGCTGGGCAGGGGGTACGAACACTGAAGCTTTCTTT.

This rearrangement joins TRBV11-3 to TRBJ2-2; D is perhaps TRBD1 (5 bases). The germline V gene has CDR1 SGHNT and CDR2 YENEEA. The CDR3 spans 14 residues. Deletions cut 2 bases from V and 4 bases from J, with 8 bases between. As DNA, the CDR3 is TGTGCCAGCAGCTTATCCGACAGCACCGGGGAGCTGTTTTTT. Its translation is CASSLSDSTGELFF.

The chain combines TRBV6-5 with TRBJ1-2; 8 bases fit TRBD1. Trimming cost V 4 bases and J 8 bases; bases outside gene matches: 9. CDR3 length: 14 residues. Germline V gene lookup returns CDR1 MNHEY and CDR2 SVGAGI. CDR3 protein: CASSFGQGILGYTF. In nucleotides, the CDR3 is TGTGCCAGCAGTTTCGGACAGGGCATACTAGGCTACACCTTC.

The chain uses TRBV5-1 and TRBJ1-4; D is undetermined. The germline V and J ends were trimmed by 1 base and 0 bases, with 13 bases remaining between them. The CDR3 totals 17 residues. Germline V CDR1 and CDR2: SGHRS, YFSETQ. CDR3 bases: TGCGCCAGCAGCTTGAGGAGGGCCGCTTCAACTAATGAAAAACTGTTTTTT. It is translated as CASSLRRAASTNEKLFF.

The J gene is TRBJ2-2, the V gene TRBV4-3; 7 bases map to TRBD1. There are 14 residues in the CDR3. CDR1 is LGHNA, CDR2 YSLEER, per germline. Germline trimming cut 3 bases from V and 4 bases from J; bases unmatched to any gene: 2. CDR3 nucleotides: TGCGCCAGCAGCCACACAGGGGTCACCGGGGAGCTGTTTTTT. As protein: CASSHTGVTGELFF.

This sequence joins TRBV11-1 and TRBJ1-2; no clear D gene. The germline gives CDR1 SGHAT, CDR2 FQDESV (reference sequence). The CDR3 has 14 residues. The ends were cut back, 1 base at V and 4 bases at J, with 10 bases in the middle. The CDR3 here is CASSLEVLLYGYTF. For the CDR3, the DNA is TGTGCCAGCAGCTTAGAAGTCCTCCTCTATGGCTACACCTTC.

V is TRBV18 and J is TRBJ2-3; 8 nucleotides align to TRBD1. Looked up from germline, CDR1 is KGHSH and CDR2 is LQKENI. The V and J ends lost 3 bases and 5 bases, in that order; junction bases with no gene match: 4. CDR3 length: 14 amino acids. For the CDR3, the DNA is TGTGCCAGCTCACCGGACAGGGAAATAGATACGCAGTATTTT. As protein: CASSPDREIDTQYF.

This sequence joins TRBV12-3 or TRBV12-4 and TRBJ1-2; D ambiguous. Trimming removed 2 bases at V and 8 bases at J, with 12 bases between. The CDR3 length is 13 residues. CDR3 region: CASSLFRFVGYTF. The CDR3 nucleotides read TGTGCCAGCAGTTTATTTAGGTTCGTAGGCTACACCTTC.

The V call is TRBV11-2, the J call TRBJ2-7; the D gene is possibly TRBD1 (6 bases). In germline, CDR1 is SGHAT, CDR2 FQNNGV. The CDR3 consists of 13 residues. Trimming took 3 bases from V and 6 from J, leaving 12 bases between them. The DNA of the CDR3 is TGTGCCAGCAGCTTTCAGGGGAGTGGCGAGCAGTACTTC. It is translated as CASSFQGSGEQYF.

The rearrangement joins TRBV5-8 to TRBJ2-6; no definite D call. This CDR3 contains 15 residues. Germline V lookup: CDR1 SGHTS, CDR2 YDEGEE. The V and J ends lost 5 bases and 0 bases respectively, with 9 bases between them. CDR3 in DNA: TGTGCCAGCAGTGACGGCTACTCTGGGGCCAACGTCCTGACTTTC. This sequence encodes CASSDGYSGANVLTF.

This rearrangement joins TRBV19 to TRBJ1-2; 7 nucleotides line up with TRBD1. The CDR3 length is 15 residues. With V trimmed by 2 bases and J by 4 bases, 7 bases remained unmatched. CDR1 and CDR2 from the germline V gene are LNHDA and SQIVND (reference sequence). The CDR3 spells CASSISKGGAYGYTF. The CDR3 DNA reads as TGTGCCAGTAGTATAAGTAAAGGGGGCGCCTATGGCTACACCTTC. The variable domain in full, with the rest retrieved from reference TRBV19 and TRBJ1-2, is DGGITQSPKYLFRKEGQNVTLSCEQNLNHDAMYWYRQDPGQGLRLIYYSQIVNDFQKGDIAEGYSVSREKKESFPLTVTSAQKNPTAFYLCASSISKGGAYGYTFGSGTRLTVV.

This sequence joins TRBV9 and TRBJ1-3, with 7 bases identical to TRBD1. The length of the CDR3 is 17 residues. From germline, CDR1 is SGDLS and CDR2 YYNGEE. With V trimmed by 3 bases and J by 0 bases, 9 bases remained unmatched. The CDR3 bases are TGTGCCAGCAGCGGGGGACAGCGAACCACCTCTGGAAACACCATATATTTT. It translates to CASSGGQRTTSGNTIYF.

The V and J genes are TRBV5-5 and TRBJ1-5; 7 positions agree with TRBD1. The junction had 4 bases not matched to a gene; V was cut back by 4 bases and J by 0 bases. This CDR3 is 15 amino acids long. CDR1 SGHKS and CDR2 YYEKEE come from the germline V gene (reference sequence). CDR3 DNA: TGTGCCAGCAGCAAGGGACAGCATAGCAATCAGCCCCAGCATTTT. Amino acid sequence: CASSKGQHSNQPQHF.

The chain couples TRBV27 to TRBJ1-1; possibly TRBD1 for D (6 bases). Germline V lookup: CDR1 MNHEY, CDR2 SMNVEV (reference sequence). The length of the CDR3 is 15 residues. The V and J ends lost 6 bases and 0 bases respectively, with 14 bases between them. The CDR3 loop reads CASRRTDSMNTEAFF. The CDR3 DNA follows: TGTGCCAGCAGACGGACGGACAGCATGAACACTGAAGCTTTCTTT.

Only a few counts were recorded for this clone. The gene calls are TRBV11-2 and TRBJ2-1; D perhaps matches TRBD2 (5 bases). V dropped 5 bases and J dropped 0 bases, with 11 bases sitting between them. Per the germline V gene, CDR1 is SGHAT and CDR2 is FQNNGV. The CDR3 is made up of 15 amino acids. The CDR3 sequence is CASSPRLSSYNEQFF. CDR3 nucleotides: TGTGCCAGCAGCCCCCGACTAAGCTCCTACAATGAGCAGTTCTTC.